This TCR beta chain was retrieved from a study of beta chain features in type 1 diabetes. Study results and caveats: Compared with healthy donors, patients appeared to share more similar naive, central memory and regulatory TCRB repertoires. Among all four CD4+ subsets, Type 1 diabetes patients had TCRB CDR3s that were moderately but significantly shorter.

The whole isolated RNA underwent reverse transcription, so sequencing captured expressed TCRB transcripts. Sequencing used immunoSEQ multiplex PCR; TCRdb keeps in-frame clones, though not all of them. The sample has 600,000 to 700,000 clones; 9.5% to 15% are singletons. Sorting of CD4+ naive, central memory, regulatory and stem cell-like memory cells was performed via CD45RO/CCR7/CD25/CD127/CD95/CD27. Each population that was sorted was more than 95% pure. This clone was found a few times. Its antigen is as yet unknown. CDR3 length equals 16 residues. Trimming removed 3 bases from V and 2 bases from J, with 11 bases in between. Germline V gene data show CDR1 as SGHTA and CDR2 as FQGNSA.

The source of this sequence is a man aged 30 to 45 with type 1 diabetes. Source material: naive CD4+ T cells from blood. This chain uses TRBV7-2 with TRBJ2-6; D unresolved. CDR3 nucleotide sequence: TGTGCCAGCAGCTTTCCAGTGGACGCTGGGGCCAACGTCCTGACTTTC. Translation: CASSFPVDAGANVLTF.